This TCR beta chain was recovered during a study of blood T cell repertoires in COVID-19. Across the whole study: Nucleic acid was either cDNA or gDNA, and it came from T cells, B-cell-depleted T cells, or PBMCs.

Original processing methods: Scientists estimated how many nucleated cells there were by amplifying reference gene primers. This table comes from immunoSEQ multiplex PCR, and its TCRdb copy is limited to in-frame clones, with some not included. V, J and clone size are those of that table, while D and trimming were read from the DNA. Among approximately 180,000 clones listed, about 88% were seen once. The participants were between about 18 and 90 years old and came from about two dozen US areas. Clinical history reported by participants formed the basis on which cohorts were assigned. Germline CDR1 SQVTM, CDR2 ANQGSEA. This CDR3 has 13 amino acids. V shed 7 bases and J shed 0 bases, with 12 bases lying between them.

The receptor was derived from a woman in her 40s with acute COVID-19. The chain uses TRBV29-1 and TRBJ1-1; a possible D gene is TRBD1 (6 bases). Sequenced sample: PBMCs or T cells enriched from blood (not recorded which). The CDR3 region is CSAVQGLNTEAFF. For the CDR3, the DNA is TGCAGCGCGGTTCAGGGGCTGAACACTGAAGCTTTCTTT.